What follows are 26 T cell receptor beta chains derived from one specimen sequenced in a study of technical replicates of blood from a handful of donors. TCRdb keeps only in-frame clones here, not all; method: immunoSEQ multiplex PCR. This sample has about 69,000 clones, with over 80% found just once. The sequenced sample consisted of PBMCs. The receptors derive from a human donor in good health. Some clones in this sample may be carry-over from other donors' samples.

V usage is TRBV4-3 and J usage is TRBJ2-3; 8 bases match TRBD2. The CDR3 sequence is 16 residues long. CDR1 and CDR2 (germline): LGHNA, YSLEER. Germline trimming cut 0 bases from V and 5 bases from J; bases unmatched to any gene: 7. In DNA form, the CDR3 reads TGCGCCAGCAGCCAAGAGGGGAACGCGGGGGGAGATACGCAGTATTTT. It is translated as CASSQEGNAGGDTQYF.

The V call is TRBV4-1, the J call TRBJ1-1, with a tentative D call TRBD1 (6 bases). Between the trimmed V and J ends, which lost 3 bases and 0 bases, there was a span of 8 bases. The V gene's germline CDR1 is MGHRA and CDR2 YSYEKL. CDR3 length equals 14 residues. The CDR3 sequence is CASSQDSLNTEAFF. The CDR3 coding sequence is TGCGCCAGCAGCCAGGACAGTTTGAACACTGAAGCTTTCTTT.

This rearrangement joins TRBV9 to TRBJ1-1; 7 bases match TRBD1. The germline V gene encodes CDR1 SGDLS and CDR2 YYNGEE. The CDR3 runs to 17 residues. V was clipped by 2 bases and J by 0 bases; unmatched bases: 10. Here the CDR3 reads CASSVTGDKPMNTEAFF. In DNA, the CDR3 is TGTGCCAGCAGCGTCACAGGGGATAAACCCATGAACACTGAAGCTTTCTTT.

This clone appeared a few times. The chain has TRBV10-3 and TRBJ1-3, with 7 positions matching TRBD1. Germline loops: CDR1 ENHRY, CDR2 SYGVKD. V gave up 7 bases and J gave up 2 bases; unmatched junction bases: 5. This CDR3 is built from 14 residues. The chain's CDR3 is CAIKSRGPGNTIYF. In nucleotides, the CDR3 is TGTGCCATCAAGTCGAGGGGGCCTGGAAACACCATATATTTT.

V usage is TRBV6-4 and J usage is TRBJ2-7; 14 bases map to TRBD2. The V gene end was trimmed by 4 bases and the J gene end by 6 bases; junction bases not matched to a gene: 2. Germline CDR1 reads MRHNA; CDR2 reads SNTAGT. CDR3 size: 14 residues. The CDR3, as DNA: TGTGCCAGCAGTGGCGGGACTAGCGGGAGCGAGCAGTACTTC. This codes for CASSGGTSGSEQYF.

The sample holds one count of this clone. This chain uses TRBV29-1 with TRBJ2-7; TRBD1 aligns across 8 bases. In germline, CDR1 is SQVTM, CDR2 ANQGSEA. Germline trimming cut 6 bases from V and 4 bases from J; bases unmatched to any gene: 8. This CDR3 spans 13 amino acids. The CDR3 bases are TGCAGCGTGATGACAGGGGACTCTTACGAGCAGTACTTC. It codes for CSVMTGDSYEQYF.

The rearrangement links TRBV29-1 to TRBJ2-1, with 9 bases that match TRBD2. With 4 bases clipped from V and 4 bases from J, the junction kept 8 bases outside the gene matches. The CDR3 has 15 amino acids. Per the germline V gene, CDR1 is SQVTM and CDR2 is ANQGSEA. For the CDR3, the DNA is TGCAGCGTTGTCGCTTTAGCGGGAGTATACAATGAGCAGTTCTTC. It codes for CSVVALAGVYNEQFF.

The V call is TRBV6-4, the J call TRBJ2-2; 7 bases match TRBD1. This CDR3 has 14 amino acids. V shed 6 bases, J shed 4 bases, and the junction held 5 bases outside the gene matches. Germline V lookup: CDR1 MRHNA, CDR2 SNTAGT. Here the CDR3 reads CASRAGTATGELFF. The CDR3 DNA reads TGTGCCAGCAGAGCTGGGACAGCCACCGGGGAGCTGTTTTTT.

The CDR3 loop is CASSRTPNEQYF. The CDR3, as DNA: TGCGCCAGCAGCCGGACTCCAAACGAGCAGTACTTC. This chain connects TRBV4-3 to TRBJ2-7; tentative D call: TRBD2 (5 bases). CDR3 length equals 12 residues. The V gene's germline CDR1 is LGHNA and CDR2 YSLEER. V lost 4 bases to trimming and J lost 5 bases, with 9 bases between them.

The rearrangement uses TRBV27 and TRBJ2-7; TRBD2 matches 10 bases. There are 16 residues in the CDR3. Per the germline V gene, CDR1 is MNHEY and CDR2 is SMNVEV (reference sequence). V lost 4 bases and J lost 4; bases outside the gene matches: 10. The CDR3 DNA reads as TGTGCCAGCAGTTCCCCAGCGGGAGGGTTGGGTTACGAGCAGTACTTC. Its protein product is CASSSPAGGLGYEQYF.

The rearrangement joins TRBV5-5 to TRBJ1-2; tentative D call: TRBD1 (5 bases). The germline V gene encodes CDR1 SGHKS and CDR2 YYEKEE (reference sequence). The CDR3 length is 14 residues. V was cut by 0 bases and J by 4 bases, with 10 bases left in between. The CDR3 DNA sequence: TGTGCCAGCAGCTTGGGTCAGGGCGGCTATGGCTACACCTTC. Translation gives CASSLGQGGYGYTF.

The chain employs TRBV7-9 and TRBJ1-2; tentative D call: TRBD1 (5 bases). Germline CDR1 is SEHNR and CDR2 is FQNEAQ (reference sequence). Trimming took off 3 bases at V and 2 bases at J, with 7 bases between the two ends. The CDR3 sequence is 13 residues long. CDR3 in DNA: TGTGCCAGCAGCTTCGGACAAAACTATGGCTACACCTTC. The encoded protein is CASSFGQNYGYTF.

The chain couples TRBV7-8 to TRBJ2-7; possible D gene TRBD1, 6 bases. The germline V gene encodes CDR1 SGHVS and CDR2 FQNEAQ. The CDR3 length is 14 residues. Trimming took off 4 bases at V and 0 bases at J, with 10 bases between the two ends. CDR3 residues: CASSSGQSSYEQYF. CDR3 nucleotide sequence: TGTGCCAGCAGCTCCGGACAGAGCTCCTACGAGCAGTACTTC.

CDR3 in amino acids: CAWSGEQGRSPLHF. CDR3 in DNA: TGTGCCTGGAGTGGGGAGCAGGGGAGATCACCCCTCCACTTT. This sequence joins TRBV30 and TRBJ1-6; a possible D gene is TRBD1 (6 bases). Trimming cost V 1 base and J 10 bases, with 14 bases left between them. This CDR3 has 14 amino acids. From germline, CDR1 is GTSNPN and CDR2 SVGIG (reference sequence).

The gene calls are TRBV25-1 and TRBJ1-6; maybe TRBD1 (6 bases). This CDR3 comprises 13 residues. Germline lookup yields CDR1 MGHDK and CDR2 SYGVNS. The V and J ends lost 8 bases and 7 bases respectively, with 12 bases between them. The CDR3: CASGGTGNSPLHF. CDR3 bases: TGTGCCAGCGGGGGAACAGGGAATTCACCCCTCCACTTT.

The chain combines TRBV4-3 with TRBJ1-2; D is ambiguous. V was shortened by 1 base and J by 3 bases, with 15 bases between the two germline ends. The CDR3 loop spans 16 amino acids. CDR1 is LGHNA, CDR2 YSLEER, per germline. The CDR3 DNA reads TGCGCCAGCAGCCAAGCAATCCACCTGAGGGACTATGGCTACACCTTC. Translation: CASSQAIHLRDYGYTF.

CDR3 nucleotides: TGTGCCAGCAGCTTAGGACAACAGGGGCCCTACGAGCAGTACTTC. Its protein is CASSLGQQGPYEQYF. This chain joins TRBV7-2 and TRBJ2-7; 7 bases are shared with TRBD1. J lost 2 bases, V lost 1 base, and 5 bases had no gene match. This CDR3 is 15 amino acids long. CDR1 is SGHTA and CDR2 is FQGNSA in the germline V gene.

The gene calls are TRBV7-9 and TRBJ1-1; possible D gene TRBD1, 6 bases. Germline loops: CDR1 SEHNR, CDR2 FQNEAQ (reference sequence). The CDR3 runs 12 residues. V was cut by 5 bases and J by 11 bases, with 15 bases left in between. The CDR3 loop reads CASSLLQGTAFF. CDR3 DNA: TGTGCCAGCAGCCTGTTACAGGGTACGGCTTTCTTT.

J is TRBJ2-5 and V is TRBV10-3; 10 positions agree with TRBD1. V lost 6 bases to trimming and J lost 5 bases; unmatched junction nucleotides: 3. CDR3 size: 13 residues. Germline CDR1 is ENHRY and CDR2 is SYGVKD. CDR3 sequence (DNA): TGTGCCATCAGCCGACAGGGGGCGGAGACCCAGTACTTC. Translation: CAISRQGAETQYF.

This sequence joins TRBV19 and TRBJ1-2; 9 bases line up with TRBD1. Germline trimming cut 6 bases from V and 2 bases from J; bases unmatched to any gene: 10. The CDR3 totals 16 residues. Germline lookup yields CDR1 LNHDA and CDR2 SQIVND (reference sequence). CDR3 sequence reads: CASSGTGRELNYGYTF. The CDR3 DNA sequence: TGTGCCAGTAGCGGGACAGGGAGGGAGTTAAACTATGGCTACACCTTC.

This chain uses TRBV7-2 with TRBJ2-1; 10 bases agree with TRBD2. The CDR3 has 18 residues. V shed 0 bases and J 8 bases; nucleotides not matched to a gene: 13. Per the germline V gene, CDR1 is SGHTA and CDR2 is FQGNSA. The CDR3 DNA reads as TGTGCCAGCAGCTTAGCTATCCTAGCGGGAGTTAAACCCCATGAGCAGTTCTTC. Residues: CASSLAILAGVKPHEQFF. Variable domain in full (rest from reference TRBV7-2 and TRBJ2-1): GAGVSQSPSNKVTEKGKDVELRCDPISGHTALYWYRQSLGQGLEFLIYFQGNSAPDKSGLPSDRFSAERTGGSVSTLTIQRTQQEDSAVYLCASSLAILAGVKPHEQFFGPGTRLTVL.

This clone came up a few times. This chain links TRBV7-2 with TRBJ2-3; 7 nucleotides align to TRBD1. Germline assignment: CDR1 SGHTA and CDR2 FQGNSA. Trimming cost V 3 bases and J 9 bases; bases outside gene matches: 15. This CDR3 region has 16 residues. The CDR3 spells CASSFGVGSSRGTQYF. CDR3 bases: TGTGCCAGCAGCTTCGGGGTCGGATCATCCAGGGGGACGCAGTATTTT.

The chain couples TRBV30 to TRBJ1-2, with D hard to call. Trimming took 0 bases from V and 0 from J, leaving 8 bases between them. CDR1 is GTSNPN and CDR2 is SVGIG in the germline V gene (reference sequence). This CDR3 spans 14 amino acids. Written as DNA, the CDR3 is TGTGCCTGGAGTGTAGAGGGAGCTAACTATGGCTACACCTTC. It codes for CAWSVEGANYGYTF.

The V call is TRBV7-2, the J call TRBJ1-1; D is ambiguous. Looked up from germline, CDR1 is SGHTA and CDR2 is FQGNSA. The CDR3 is 14 residues long. V lost 1 base and J 1 base, leaving 7 bases between the germline ends. CDR3 protein: CASSLVRGNTEAFF. The CDR3 nucleotides are TGTGCCAGCAGCTTAGTTCGGGGGAACACTGAAGCTTTCTTT. The full variable domain, completed using reference TRBV7-2 and TRBJ1-1, is GAGVSQSPSNKVTEKGKDVELRCDPISGHTALYWYRQSLGQGLEFLIYFQGNSAPDKSGLPSDRFSAERTGGSVSTLTIQRTQQEDSAVYLCASSLVRGNTEAFFGQGTRLTVV.

The rearrangement uses TRBV27 and TRBJ1-2; a possible D gene is TRBD1 (6 bases). The CDR3 totals 15 residues. Germline CDR1 is MNHEY and CDR2 is SMNVEV (reference sequence). V dropped 5 bases and J dropped 3 bases, with 16 bases sitting between them. CDR3 loop: CASSEYGQYDYGYTF. The CDR3 DNA reads as TGTGCCAGCAGTGAATACGGACAGTACGACTATGGCTACACCTTC.

V is TRBV5-4 and J is TRBJ2-7; the match to TRBD1 covers 7 bases. The CDR3 is made up of 14 amino acids. With 0 bases clipped from V and 4 bases from J, the junction kept 4 bases outside the gene matches. In germline, CDR1 is SGHNT, CDR2 YYREEE (reference sequence). The CDR3, as DNA: TGTGCCAGCAGCTTGGGGACAGGATTTTACGAGCAGTACTTC. Its translation is CASSLGTGFYEQYF.